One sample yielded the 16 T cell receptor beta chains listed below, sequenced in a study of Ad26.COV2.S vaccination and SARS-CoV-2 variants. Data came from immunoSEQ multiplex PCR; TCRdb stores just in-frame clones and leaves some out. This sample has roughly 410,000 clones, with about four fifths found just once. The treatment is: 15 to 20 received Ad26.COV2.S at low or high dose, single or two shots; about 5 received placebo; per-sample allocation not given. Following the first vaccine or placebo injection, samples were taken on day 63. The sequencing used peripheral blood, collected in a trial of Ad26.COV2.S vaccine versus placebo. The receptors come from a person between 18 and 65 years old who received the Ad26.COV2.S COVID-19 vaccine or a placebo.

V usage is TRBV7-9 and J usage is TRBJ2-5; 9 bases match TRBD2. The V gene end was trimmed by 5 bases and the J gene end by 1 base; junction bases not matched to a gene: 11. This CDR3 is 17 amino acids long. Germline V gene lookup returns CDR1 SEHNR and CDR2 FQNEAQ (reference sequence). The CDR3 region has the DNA TGTGCCAGCAGCCCACGGCGGGGGGGCACCAGCCAAGAGACCCAGTACTTC. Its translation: CASSPRRGGTSQETQYF.

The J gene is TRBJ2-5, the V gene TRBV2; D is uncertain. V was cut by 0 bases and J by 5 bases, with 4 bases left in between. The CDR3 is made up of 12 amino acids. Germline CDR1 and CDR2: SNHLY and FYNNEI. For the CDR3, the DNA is TGTGCCAGCAGTGAAGCGCACGAGACCCAGTACTTC. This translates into CASSEAHETQYF.

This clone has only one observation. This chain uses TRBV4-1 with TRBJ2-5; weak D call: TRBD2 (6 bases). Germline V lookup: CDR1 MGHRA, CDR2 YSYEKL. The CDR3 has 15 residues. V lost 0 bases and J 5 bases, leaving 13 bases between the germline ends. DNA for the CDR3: TGCGCCAGCAGCCAAGATAGCGGTGGGCGCGAGACCCAGTACTTC. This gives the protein CASSQDSGGRETQYF.

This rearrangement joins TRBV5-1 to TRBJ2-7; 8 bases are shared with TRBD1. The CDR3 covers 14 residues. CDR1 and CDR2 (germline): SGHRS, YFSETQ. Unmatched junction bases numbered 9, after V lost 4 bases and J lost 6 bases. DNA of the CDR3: TGCGCCAGCAGCACACGGACAGGGACGGGCGAGCAGTACTTC. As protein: CASSTRTGTGEQYF.

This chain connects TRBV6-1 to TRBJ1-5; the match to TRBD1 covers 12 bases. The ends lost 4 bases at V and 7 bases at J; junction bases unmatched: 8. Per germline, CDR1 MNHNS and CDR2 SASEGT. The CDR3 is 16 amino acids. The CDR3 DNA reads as TGTGCCAGCAGTGCAGGGACAGGGGGCAAAGGGCAGCCCCAGCATTTT. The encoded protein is CASSAGTGGKGQPQHF.

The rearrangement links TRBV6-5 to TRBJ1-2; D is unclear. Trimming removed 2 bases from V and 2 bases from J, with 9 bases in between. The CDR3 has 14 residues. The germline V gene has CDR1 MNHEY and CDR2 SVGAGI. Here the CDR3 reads CASSYRDKNYGYTF. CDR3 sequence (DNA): TGTGCCAGCAGTTACCGCGACAAGAACTATGGCTACACCTTC.

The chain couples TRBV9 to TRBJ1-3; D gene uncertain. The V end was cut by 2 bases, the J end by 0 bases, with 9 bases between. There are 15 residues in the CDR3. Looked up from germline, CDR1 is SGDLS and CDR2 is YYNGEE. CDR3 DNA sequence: TGTGCCAGCAGCGTCGGGTCGTACTCTGGAAACACCATATATTTT. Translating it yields CASSVGSYSGNTIYF.

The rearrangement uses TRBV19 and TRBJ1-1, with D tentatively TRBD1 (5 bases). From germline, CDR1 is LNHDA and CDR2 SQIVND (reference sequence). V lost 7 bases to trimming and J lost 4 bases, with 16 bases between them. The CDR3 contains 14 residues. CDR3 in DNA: TGTGCCAGTATCCGCGGGGGGAACCCCACTGAAGCTTTCTTT. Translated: CASIRGGNPTEAFF.

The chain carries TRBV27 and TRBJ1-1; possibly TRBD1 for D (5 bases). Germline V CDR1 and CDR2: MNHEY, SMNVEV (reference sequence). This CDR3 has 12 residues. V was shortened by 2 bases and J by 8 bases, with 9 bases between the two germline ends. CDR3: CASSLRAGEAFF. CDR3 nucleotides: TGTGCCAGCAGTTTAAGGGCAGGGGAAGCTTTCTTT.

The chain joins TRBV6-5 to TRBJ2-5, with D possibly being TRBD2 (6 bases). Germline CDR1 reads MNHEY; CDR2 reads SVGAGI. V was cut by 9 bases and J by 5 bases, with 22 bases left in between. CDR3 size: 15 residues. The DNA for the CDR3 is TGTGCCAGTTCGTCCAGCAGTTCAGGAGGGGAGACCCAGTACTTC. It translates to CASSSSSSGGETQYF.

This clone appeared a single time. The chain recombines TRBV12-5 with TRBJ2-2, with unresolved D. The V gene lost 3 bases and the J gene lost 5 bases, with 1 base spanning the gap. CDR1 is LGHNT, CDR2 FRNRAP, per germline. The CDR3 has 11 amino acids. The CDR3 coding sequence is TGTGCTAGTGGTTTAACCGGGGAGCTGTTTTTT. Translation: CASGLTGELFF.

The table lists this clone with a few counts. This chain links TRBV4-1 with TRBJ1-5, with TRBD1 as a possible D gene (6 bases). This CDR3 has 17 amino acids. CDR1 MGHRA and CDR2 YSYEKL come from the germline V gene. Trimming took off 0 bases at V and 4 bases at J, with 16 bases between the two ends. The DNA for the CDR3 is TGCGCCAGCAGCCAAGAGGTCCCCTGGACAGCTAATCAGCCCCAGCATTTT. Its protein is CASSQEVPWTANQPQHF.

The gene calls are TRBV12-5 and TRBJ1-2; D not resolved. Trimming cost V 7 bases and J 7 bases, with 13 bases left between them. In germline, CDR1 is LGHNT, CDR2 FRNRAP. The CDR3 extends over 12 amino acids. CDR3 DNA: TGTGCTAGTGCCGTACACTGGGCTGGCTACACCTTC. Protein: CASAVHWAGYTF.

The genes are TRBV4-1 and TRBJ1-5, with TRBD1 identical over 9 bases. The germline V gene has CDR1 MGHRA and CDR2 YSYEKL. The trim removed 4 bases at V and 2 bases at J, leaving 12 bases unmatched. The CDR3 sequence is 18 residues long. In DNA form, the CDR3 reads TGCGCCAGCAGCCGAACCAACCCGGGACAGGGAGGCAATCAGCCCCAGCATTTT. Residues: CASSRTNPGQGGNQPQHF.

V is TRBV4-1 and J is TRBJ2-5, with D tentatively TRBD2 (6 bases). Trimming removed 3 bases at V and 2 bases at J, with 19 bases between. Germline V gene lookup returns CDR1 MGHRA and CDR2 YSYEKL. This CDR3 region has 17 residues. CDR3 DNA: TGCGCCAGCAGCCAGGGACTGAGTATCGGAAGACAAGAGACCCAGTACTTC. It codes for CASSQGLSIGRQETQYF.

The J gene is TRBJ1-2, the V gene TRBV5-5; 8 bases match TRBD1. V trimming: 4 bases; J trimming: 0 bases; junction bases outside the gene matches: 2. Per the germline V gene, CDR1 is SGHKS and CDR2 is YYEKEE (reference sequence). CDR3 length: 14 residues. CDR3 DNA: TGTGCCAGCAGCCCACAGGGGGCTAACTATGGCTACACCTTC. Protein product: CASSPQGANYGYTF.